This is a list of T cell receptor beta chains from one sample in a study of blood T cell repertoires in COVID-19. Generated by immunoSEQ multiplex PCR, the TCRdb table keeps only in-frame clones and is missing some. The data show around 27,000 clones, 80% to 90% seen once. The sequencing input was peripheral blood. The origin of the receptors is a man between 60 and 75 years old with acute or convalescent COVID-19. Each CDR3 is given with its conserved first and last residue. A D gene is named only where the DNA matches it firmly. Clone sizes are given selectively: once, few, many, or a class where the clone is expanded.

CASSLDLGGNTDTQYF	TGTGCCAGCAGCTTGGATTTGGGGGGAAACACAGATACGCAGTATTTT	TRBV5-4	NA	TRBJ2-3	16	NA
CASSSQQGAVEQYF	TGTGCCAGCAGTTCGCAACAGGGGGCGGTCGAGCAGTACTTC	TRBV27	TRBD1	TRBJ2-7	14	NA
CASSLRLAGGQETQYF	TGTGCCAGCAGCCTCCGGCTAGCGGGAGGGCAAGAGACCCAGTACTTC	TRBV3-1/TRBV3-2	TRBD2	TRBJ2-5	16	NA
CASSYMEGTEAFF	TGCGCCAGCAGCTATATGGAGGGCACTGAAGCTTTCTTT	TRBV5-1	NA	TRBJ1-1	13	NA
CAWSSNYGEQYF	TGTGCCTGGAGCAGTAACTATGGCGAGCAGTACTTC	TRBV30	NA	TRBJ2-7	12	few
CASSLGQTNTGELFF	TGCGCCAGCAGCTTGGGACAGACGAACACCGGGGAGCTGTTTTTT	TRBV5-1	NA	TRBJ2-2	15	NA
CASSYGESTDTQYF	TGTGCCAGCAGTTACGGGGAGAGCACAGATACGCAGTATTTT	TRBV6-5	NA	TRBJ2-3	14	once
CASSFLGAYGYTF	TGTGCCAGCAGTTTTCTGGGGGCCTATGGCTACACCTTC	TRBV12-3/TRBV12-4	NA	TRBJ1-2	13	NA
CASSPSGEQYF	TGTGCCAGCAGCCCCTCGGGGGAGCAGTACTTC	TRBV5-8	NA	TRBJ2-7	11	few
CASSQTTTGELFF	TGTGCCAGCAGCCAAACAACCACCGGGGAGCTGTTTTTT	TRBV3-1/TRBV3-2	NA	TRBJ2-2	13	NA
CASSLQDRGSDEQFF	TGCGCCAGCAGCTTGCAGGACAGGGGCTCGGACGAGCAGTTCTTC	TRBV5-1	TRBD1	TRBJ2-1	15	NA
CASSLSPLGQIYGYTF	TGTGCCAGCAGTTTGTCCCCCCTAGGACAGATCTATGGCTACACCTTC	TRBV7-2	NA	TRBJ1-2	16	NA
CSARDIEKLFF	TGCAGTGCTAGAGATATTGAAAAACTGTTTTTT	TRBV20-1	NA	TRBJ1-4	11	NA
CSASMAGEAFF	TGCAGTGCTAGTATGGCAGGGGAAGCTTTCTTT	TRBV20-1	NA	TRBJ1-1	11	NA
CASRRRGRTEAFF	TGTGCCAGCAGGCGCAGGGGGCGCACTGAAGCTTTCTTT	TRBV6-5	TRBD1	TRBJ1-1	13	once
CSVTGQAVYGYTF	TGCAGCGTAACGGGACAGGCCGTCTATGGCTACACCTTC	TRBV29-1	TRBD1	TRBJ1-2	13	NA
CARSLDRRNTEAFF	TGTGCCAGAAGCTTGGACAGGAGAAACACTGAAGCTTTCTTT	TRBV5-3	NA	TRBJ1-1	14	NA
CASSTYQGVGELFF	TGTGCCAGCAGCACATACCAGGGGGTCGGGGAGCTGTTTTTT	TRBV3-1/TRBV3-2	TRBD1	TRBJ2-2	14	NA
CASSPRDRGPTNEKLFF	TGTGCCAGCAGCCCCCGGGACAGGGGGCCTACTAATGAAAAACTGTTTTTT	TRBV3-1/TRBV3-2	TRBD1	TRBJ1-4	17	NA
CASSLGQGQPQHF	TGTGCCAGCAGTTTGGGACAGGGTCAGCCCCAGCATTTT	TRBV28	TRBD1	TRBJ1-5	13	NA
CASGTGISYNEQFF	TGTGCCAGCGGGACAGGGATCTCCTACAATGAGCAGTTCTTC	TRBV28	TRBD1	TRBJ2-1	14	once
CATSDAGRDRARGGNEKLFF	TGTGCCACCAGTGACGCAGGCCGGGACAGGGCCAGGGGGGGAAATGAAAAACTGTTTTTT	TRBV24-1	TRBD1	TRBJ1-4	20	NA
CASSSGVGDLKGYTF	TGTGCCAGCAGCTCGGGGGTGGGGGACCTAAAGGGCTACACCTTC	TRBV3-1/TRBV3-2	NA	TRBJ1-2	15	NA
CASSPSLAPGGDTQYF	TGTGCCAGCAGCCCTTCCCTAGCTCCGGGCGGTGATACGCAGTATTTT	TRBV7-3	NA	TRBJ2-3	16	NA
CASRRVNLGTEYYGYTF	TGTGCCAGTAGGCGAGTAAACCTAGGGACAGAGTACTATGGCTACACCTTC	TRBV19	TRBD1	TRBJ1-2	17	NA
CATSRDPRAGEQYF	TGTGCCACCAGCAGAGATCCTCGGGCGGGCGAGCAGTACTTC	TRBV15	NA	TRBJ2-7	14	NA
CASSFSQGSDGYTF	TGCGCCAGCAGCTTTAGTCAGGGAAGCGATGGCTACACCTTC	TRBV5-1	NA	TRBJ1-2	14	NA
CASNDEAGASGYTF	TGTGCCAGCAACGACGAGGCGGGGGCAAGCGGCTACACCTTC	TRBV6-5	NA	TRBJ1-2	14	NA
CASSLGQGAASGNTIYF	TGTGCCAGCAGCTTAGGACAGGGGGCGGCCTCTGGAAACACCATATATTTT	TRBV7-6	TRBD1	TRBJ1-3	17	NA
CASRSGPYGYTF	TGTGCCAGCAGAAGCGGTCCCTATGGCTACACCTTC	TRBV6-5	NA	TRBJ1-2	12	NA
CASSNRGEANYGYTF	TGCGCCAGCAGCAACAGGGGGGAAGCTAACTATGGCTACACCTTC	TRBV5-1	TRBD1	TRBJ1-2	15	NA
CASSVRGLAGDGSYNEQFF	TGTGCCAGCAGCGTAAGAGGACTAGCGGGTGACGGCTCCTACAATGAGCAGTTCTTC	TRBV9	TRBD2	TRBJ2-1	19	NA
CTSAGTTNTEAFF	TGTACCAGCGCCGGGACAACTAACACTGAAGCTTTCTTT	TRBV6-5	NA	TRBJ1-1	13	NA
CAISTGQGNYGYTF	TGTGCCATCTCTACGGGACAGGGTAACTATGGCTACACCTTC	TRBV7-2	TRBD1	TRBJ1-2	14	NA
CASSLLNTEAFF	TGTGCCAGCAGCTTGTTAAACACTGAAGCTTTCTTT	TRBV5-5	NA	TRBJ1-1	12	NA
CASSEGTRGDTQYF	TGTGCCAGCAGTGAAGGGACTAGGGGAGATACGCAGTATTTT	TRBV2	TRBD2	TRBJ2-3	14	NA
CASSPRGQGGNEKLFF	TGCGCCAGCAGCCCTCGCGGACAGGGGGGGAATGAAAAACTGTTTTTT	TRBV5-1	TRBD1	TRBJ1-4	16	NA
CARDRMNTEAFF	TGTGCCAGGGACAGGATGAACACTGAAGCTTTCTTT	TRBV2	TRBD1	TRBJ1-1	12	NA
CASTGTPVINQPQHF	TGTGCCAGCACTGGGACACCCGTTATCAATCAGCCCCAGCATTTT	TRBV2	NA	TRBJ1-5	15	NA
CAWSGVATNEKLFF	TGTGCCTGGAGTGGAGTTGCAACTAATGAAAAACTGTTTTTT	TRBV30	NA	TRBJ1-4	14	NA
CASSLGTGGIGANVLTF	TGTGCCAGCAGCCTCGGGACAGGGGGGATTGGGGCCAACGTCCTGACTTTC	TRBV7-9	TRBD1	TRBJ2-6	17	NA
CASSLVGRSTDTQYF	TGCGCCAGCAGCTTAGTAGGGAGGAGCACAGATACGCAGTATTTT	TRBV5-1	NA	TRBJ2-3	15	NA